This TCR beta chain emerged from a study of OX40 agonist ivuxolimab in advanced cancers. Data came from immunoSEQ multiplex PCR; TCRdb stores just in-frame clones and leaves some out. Among approximately 100,000 clones listed, roughly nine tenths were seen once. The CDR3 runs to 21 residues. The sequenced sample was CD4+ or CD8+ T cells sorted from blood, obtained in a trial of the OX40 agonist ivuxolimab. The clonotype was recovered from an adult with an advanced solid tumor such as melanoma, head and neck, liver or kidney cancer. This sequence joins TRBV21-1 and TRBJ1-1. TRBV21-1 is reported as a pseudogene. In DNA, the CDR3 is TGTGCCAGCAGCAAAGCCCGGGTTGGGAGGACAGACGGGCCTATGAACACTGAAGCTTTCTTT. As protein: CASSKARVGRTDGPMNTEAFF.